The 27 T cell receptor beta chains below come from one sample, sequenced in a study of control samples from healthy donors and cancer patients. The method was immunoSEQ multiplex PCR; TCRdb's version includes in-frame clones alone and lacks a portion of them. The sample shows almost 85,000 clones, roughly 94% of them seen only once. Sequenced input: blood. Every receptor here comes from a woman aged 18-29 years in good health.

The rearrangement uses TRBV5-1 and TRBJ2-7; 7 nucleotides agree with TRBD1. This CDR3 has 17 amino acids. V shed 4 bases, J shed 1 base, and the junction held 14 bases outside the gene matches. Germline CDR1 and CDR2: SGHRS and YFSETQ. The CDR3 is CASSGVRLPGQSYEQYF. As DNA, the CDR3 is TGCGCCAGCAGCGGGGTTCGGTTACCGGGACAGTCCTACGAGCAGTACTTC.

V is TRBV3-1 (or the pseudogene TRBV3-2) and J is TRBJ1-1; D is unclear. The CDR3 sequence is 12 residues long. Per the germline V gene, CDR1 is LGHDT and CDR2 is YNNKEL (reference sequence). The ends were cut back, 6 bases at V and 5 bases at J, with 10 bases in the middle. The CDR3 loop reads CASRGSRTEAFF. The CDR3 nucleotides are TGTGCCAGCAGGGGGAGTCGGACTGAAGCTTTCTTT.

The CDR3 reads CASSDDNRVLGQFF. CDR3 DNA sequence: TGTGCCAGCAGTGACGATAACCGGGTTCTAGGCCAGTTCTTC. The chain combines TRBV2 with TRBJ2-1; no reliable D call. V was trimmed by 3 bases and J by 13 bases, leaving 19 bases between them. Germline V gene sequence: CDR1 SNHLY, CDR2 FYNNEI. The CDR3 runs to 14 residues.

CDR3 nucleotides: TGTGCCAGCAGCTTAAGAGGGAAGGAAAAACTGTTTTTT. Translation gives CASSLRGKEKLFF. The genes are TRBV7-2 and TRBJ1-4; no firm D call. The V and J ends lost 2 bases and 8 bases respectively, with 9 bases between them. The CDR3 is made up of 13 amino acids. The germline CDR1 and CDR2 sequences are SGHTA and FQGNSA.

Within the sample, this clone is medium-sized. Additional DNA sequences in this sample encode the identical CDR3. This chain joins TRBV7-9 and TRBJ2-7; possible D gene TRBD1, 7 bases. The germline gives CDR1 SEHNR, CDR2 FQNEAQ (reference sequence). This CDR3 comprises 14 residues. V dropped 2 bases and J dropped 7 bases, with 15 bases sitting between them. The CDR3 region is CASSLRGAGGEQYF. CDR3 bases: TGTGCCAGCAGCTTAAGAGGGGCAGGGGGGGAGCAGTACTTC. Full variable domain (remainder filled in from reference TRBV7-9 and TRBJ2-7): DTGVSQNPRHKITKRGQNVTFRCDPISEHNRLYWYRQTLGQGPEFLTYFQNEAQLEKSRLLSDRFSAERPKGSFSTLEIQRTEQGDSAMYLCASSLRGAGGEQYFGPGTRLTVT.

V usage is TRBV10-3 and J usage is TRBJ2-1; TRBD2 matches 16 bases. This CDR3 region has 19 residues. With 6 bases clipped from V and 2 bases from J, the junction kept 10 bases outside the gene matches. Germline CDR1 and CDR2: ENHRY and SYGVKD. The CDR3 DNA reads TGTGCCATCAGCGCCTCCCCGGGACTAGCGGGAGGGCCCTACAATGAGCAGTTCTTC. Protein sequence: CAISASPGLAGGPYNEQFF.

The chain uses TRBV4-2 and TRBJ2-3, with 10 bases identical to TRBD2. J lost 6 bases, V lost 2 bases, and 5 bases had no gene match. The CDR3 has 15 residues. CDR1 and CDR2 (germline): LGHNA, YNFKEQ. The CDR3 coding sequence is TGTGCCAGCAGCCAACTAGCGGGGGACGCGGATACGCAGTATTTT. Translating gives CASSQLAGDADTQYF.

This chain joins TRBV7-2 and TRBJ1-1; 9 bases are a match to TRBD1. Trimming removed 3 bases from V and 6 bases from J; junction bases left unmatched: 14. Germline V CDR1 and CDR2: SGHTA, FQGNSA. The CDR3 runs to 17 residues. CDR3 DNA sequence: TGTGCCAGCAGCTTCACCGGGACAGGGAGCCTTGGGGCTGAAGCTTTCTTT. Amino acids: CASSFTGTGSLGAEAFF.

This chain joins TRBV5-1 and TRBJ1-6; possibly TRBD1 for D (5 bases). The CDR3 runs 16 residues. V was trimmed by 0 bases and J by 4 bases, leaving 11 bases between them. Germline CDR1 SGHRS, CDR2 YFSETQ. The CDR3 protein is CASSLDPGLYNSPLHF. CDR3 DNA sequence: TGCGCCAGCAGCTTGGATCCAGGGCTGTATAATTCACCCCTCCACTTT.

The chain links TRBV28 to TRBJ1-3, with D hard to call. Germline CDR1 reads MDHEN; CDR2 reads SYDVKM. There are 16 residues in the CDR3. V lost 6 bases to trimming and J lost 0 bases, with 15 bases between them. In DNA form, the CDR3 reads TGTGCCAGCAGCGACCAGTGGAAGGGCTCTGGAAACACCATATATTTT. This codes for CASSDQWKGSGNTIYF. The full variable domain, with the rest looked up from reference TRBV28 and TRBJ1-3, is DVKVTQSSRYLVKRTGEKVFLECVQDMDHENMFWYRQDPGLGLRLIYFSYDVKMKEKGDIPEGYSVSREKKERFSLILESASTNQTSMYLCASSDQWKGSGNTIYFGEGSWLTVV.

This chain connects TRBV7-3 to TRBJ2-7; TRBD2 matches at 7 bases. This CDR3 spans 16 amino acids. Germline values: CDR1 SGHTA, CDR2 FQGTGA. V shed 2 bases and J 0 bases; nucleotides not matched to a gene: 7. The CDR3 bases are TGTGCCAGCAGCTTATATGGGGGGGAGAGCTCCTACGAGCAGTACTTC. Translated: CASSLYGGESSYEQYF.

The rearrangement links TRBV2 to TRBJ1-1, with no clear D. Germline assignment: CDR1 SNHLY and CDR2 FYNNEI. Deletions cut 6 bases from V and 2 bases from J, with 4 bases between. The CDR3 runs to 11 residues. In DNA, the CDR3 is TGTGCCAGCAGACAAAACACTGAAGCTTTCTTT. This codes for CASRQNTEAFF.

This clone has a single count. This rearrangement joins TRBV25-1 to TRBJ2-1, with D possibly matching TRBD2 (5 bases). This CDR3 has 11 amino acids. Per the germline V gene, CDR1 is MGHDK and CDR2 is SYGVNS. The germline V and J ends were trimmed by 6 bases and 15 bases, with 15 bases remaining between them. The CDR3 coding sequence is TGTGCCAGCAGGAAGGACTTACAGCCGTTCTTC. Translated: CASRKDLQPFF.

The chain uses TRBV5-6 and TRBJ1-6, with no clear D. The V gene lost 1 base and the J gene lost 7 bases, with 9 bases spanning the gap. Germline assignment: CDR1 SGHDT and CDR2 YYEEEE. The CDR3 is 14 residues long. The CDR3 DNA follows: TGTGCCAGCAGCTTGTTACGTCTCAATTCACCCCTCCACTTT. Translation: CASSLLRLNSPLHF.

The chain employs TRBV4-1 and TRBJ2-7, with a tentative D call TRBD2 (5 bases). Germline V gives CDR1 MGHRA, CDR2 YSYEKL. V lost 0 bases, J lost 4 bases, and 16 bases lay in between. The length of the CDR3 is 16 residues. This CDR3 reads CASSQEILSRDYEQYF. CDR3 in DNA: TGCGCCAGCAGCCAAGAGATACTATCGAGGGATTACGAGCAGTACTTC.

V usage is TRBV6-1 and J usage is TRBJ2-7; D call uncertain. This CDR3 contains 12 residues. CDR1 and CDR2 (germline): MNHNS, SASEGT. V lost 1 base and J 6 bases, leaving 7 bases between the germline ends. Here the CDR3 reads CASSEVQSEQYF. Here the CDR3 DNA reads TGTGCCAGCAGTGAAGTTCAGAGCGAGCAGTACTTC.

The CDR3 region is CASSEGTPGATDTQYF. In DNA form, the CDR3 reads TGTGCCAGCAGCGAGGGGACTCCTGGGGCTACAGATACGCAGTATTTT. The V gene is TRBV5-6, the J gene TRBJ2-3; D possibly corresponds to TRBD2 (6 bases). The CDR3 has 16 residues. Trimming took 4 bases from V and 3 from J, leaving 18 bases between them. Germline CDR1 reads SGHDT; CDR2 reads YYEEEE.

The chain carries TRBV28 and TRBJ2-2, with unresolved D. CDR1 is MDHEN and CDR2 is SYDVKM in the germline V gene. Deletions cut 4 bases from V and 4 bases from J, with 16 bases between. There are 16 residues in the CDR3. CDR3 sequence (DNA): TGTGCCAGCAGTTCACCGGGCCCCAAGAGCACCGGGGAGCTGTTTTTT. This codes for CASSSPGPKSTGELFF.

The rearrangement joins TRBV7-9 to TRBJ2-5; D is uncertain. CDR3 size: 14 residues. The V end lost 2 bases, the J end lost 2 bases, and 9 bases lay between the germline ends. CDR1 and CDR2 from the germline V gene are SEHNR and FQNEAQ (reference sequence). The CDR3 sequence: CASSLFLDQETQYF. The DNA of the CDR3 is TGTGCCAGCAGCTTATTTCTAGATCAAGAGACCCAGTACTTC. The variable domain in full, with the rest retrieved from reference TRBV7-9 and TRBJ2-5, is DTGVSQNPRHKITKRGQNVTFRCDPISEHNRLYWYRQTLGQGPEFLTYFQNEAQLEKSRLLSDRFSAERPKGSFSTLEIQRTEQGDSAMYLCASSLFLDQETQYFGPGTRLLVL.

The CDR3 DNA reads TGTGCCAGTAGTGGGGCCCCCGAAGCTTTCTTT. Its protein product is CASSGAPEAFF. The genes are TRBV19 and TRBJ1-1; possibly TRBD1 for D (5 bases). The germline CDR1 and CDR2 sequences are LNHDA and SQIVND (reference sequence). The V end lost 5 bases, the J end lost 8 bases, and 9 bases lay between the germline ends. This CDR3 region has 11 residues.

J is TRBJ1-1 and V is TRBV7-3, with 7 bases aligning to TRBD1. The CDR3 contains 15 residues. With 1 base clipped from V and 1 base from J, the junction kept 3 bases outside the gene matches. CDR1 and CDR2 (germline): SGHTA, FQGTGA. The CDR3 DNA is TGTGCCAGCAGCTTAATGGGACAGTCGAACACTGAAGCTTTCTTT. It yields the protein CASSLMGQSNTEAFF.

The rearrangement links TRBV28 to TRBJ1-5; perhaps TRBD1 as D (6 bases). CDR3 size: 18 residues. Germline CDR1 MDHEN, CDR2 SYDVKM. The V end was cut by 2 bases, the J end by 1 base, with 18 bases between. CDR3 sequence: CASSLPGGGVASNQPQHF. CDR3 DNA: TGTGCCAGCAGTTTACCCGGAGGGGGGGTTGCCAGCAATCAGCCCCAGCATTTT.

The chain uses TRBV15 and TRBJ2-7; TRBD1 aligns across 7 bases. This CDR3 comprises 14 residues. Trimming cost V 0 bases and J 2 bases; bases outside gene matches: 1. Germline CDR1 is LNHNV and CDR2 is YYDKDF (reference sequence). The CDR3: CATSRETGPYEQYF. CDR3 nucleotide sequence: TGTGCCACCAGCAGAGAGACAGGGCCCTACGAGCAGTACTTC. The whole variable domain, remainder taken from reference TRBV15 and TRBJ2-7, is DAMVIQNPRYQVTQFGKPVTLSCSQTLNHNVMYWYQQKSSQAPKLLFHYYDKDFNNEADTPDNFQSRRPNTSFCFLDIRSPGLGDTAMYLCATSRETGPYEQYFGPGTRLTVT.

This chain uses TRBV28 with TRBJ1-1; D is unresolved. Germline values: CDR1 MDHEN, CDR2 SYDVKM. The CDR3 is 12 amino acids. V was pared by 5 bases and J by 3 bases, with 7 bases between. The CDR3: CASSGRDTEAFF. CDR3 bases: TGTGCCAGCAGTGGGAGAGACACTGAAGCTTTCTTT. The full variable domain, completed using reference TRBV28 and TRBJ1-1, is DVKVTQSSRYLVKRTGEKVFLECVQDMDHENMFWYRQDPGLGLRLIYFSYDVKMKEKGDIPEGYSVSREKKERFSLILESASTNQTSMYLCASSGRDTEAFFGQGTRLTVV.

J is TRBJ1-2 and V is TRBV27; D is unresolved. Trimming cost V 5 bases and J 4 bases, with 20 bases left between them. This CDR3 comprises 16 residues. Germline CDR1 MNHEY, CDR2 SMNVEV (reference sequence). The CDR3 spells CASSLSINSARYGYTF. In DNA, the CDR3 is TGTGCCAGCAGTCTGTCGATAAACAGTGCCCGCTATGGCTACACCTTC.

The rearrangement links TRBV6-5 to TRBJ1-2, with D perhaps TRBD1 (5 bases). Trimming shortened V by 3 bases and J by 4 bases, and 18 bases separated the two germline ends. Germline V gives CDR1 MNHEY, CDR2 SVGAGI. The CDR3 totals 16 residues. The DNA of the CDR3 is TGTGCCAGCAGTTATTCCCCGTGGGGGAACGGCTATGGCTACACCTTC. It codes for CASSYSPWGNGYGYTF.

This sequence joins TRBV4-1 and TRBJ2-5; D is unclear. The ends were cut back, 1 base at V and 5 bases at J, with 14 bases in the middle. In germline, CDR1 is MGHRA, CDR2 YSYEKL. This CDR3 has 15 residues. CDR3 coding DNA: TGCGCCAGCAGCCAAGTCGAATTAGTACAGGAGACCCAGTACTTC. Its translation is CASSQVELVQETQYF.